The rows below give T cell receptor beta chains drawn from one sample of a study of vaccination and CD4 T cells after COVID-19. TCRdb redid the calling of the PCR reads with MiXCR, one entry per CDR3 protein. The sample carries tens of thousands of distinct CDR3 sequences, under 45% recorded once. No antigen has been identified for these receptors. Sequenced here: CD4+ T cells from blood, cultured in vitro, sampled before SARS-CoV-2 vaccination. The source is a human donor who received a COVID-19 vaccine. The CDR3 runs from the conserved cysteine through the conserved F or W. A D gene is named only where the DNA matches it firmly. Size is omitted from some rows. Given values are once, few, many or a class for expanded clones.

cdr3_aa: CASSLIAGTETQYF; cdr3_nt: TGTGCCAGCAGCTTAATAGCGGGGACGGAGACCCAGTACTTC; v_call: TRBV11-3; j_call: TRBJ2-5; clone_size: -; d_call: TRBD2; cdr3_length: 14
cdr3_aa: CAGEVLSGNTIYF; cdr3_nt: TGTGCCGGAGAGGTACTCTCTGGAAACACCATATATTTT; v_call: TRBV30; j_call: TRBJ1-3; clone_size: -; d_call: -; cdr3_length: 13
cdr3_aa: CASSKSGYEQYF; cdr3_nt: TGTGCCAGCAGCAAGAGCGGCTACGAGCAGTACTTC; v_call: TRBV11-2; j_call: TRBJ2-7; clone_size: -; d_call: -; cdr3_length: 12
cdr3_aa: CASRNQGANTEAFF; cdr3_nt: TGTGCCAGCCGGAACCAGGGGGCGAACACTGAAGCTTTCTTT; v_call: TRBV12-3/TRBV12-4; j_call: TRBJ1-1; clone_size: few; d_call: TRBD1; cdr3_length: 14
cdr3_aa: CASSDFPSGADTQYF; cdr3_nt: TGTGCCAGCAGTGACTTTCCATCGGGAGCAGATACGCAGTATTTT; v_call: TRBV6-1; j_call: TRBJ2-3; clone_size: -; d_call: -; cdr3_length: 15
cdr3_aa: CATSDRGSGDRETQYF; cdr3_nt: TGTGCCACCAGTGACCGTGGGTCAGGGGATAGGGAGACCCAGTACTTC; v_call: TRBV24-1; j_call: TRBJ2-5; clone_size: few; d_call: -; cdr3_length: 16
cdr3_aa: CASSQDRRGDYGYTF; cdr3_nt: TGCGCCAGCAGCCAAGATCGCAGGGGGGACTATGGCTACACCTTC; v_call: TRBV4-1; j_call: TRBJ1-2; clone_size: few; d_call: TRBD1; cdr3_length: 15
cdr3_aa: CASSLPSGGYSQDPYEQYF; cdr3_nt: TGTGCCAGCAGCTTACCTAGCGGGGGGTACAGCCAGGACCCCTACGAGCAGTACTTC; v_call: TRBV11-3; j_call: TRBJ2-7; clone_size: -; d_call: TRBD2; cdr3_length: 19
cdr3_aa: CASSLARRIQYF; cdr3_nt: TGTGCCAGCAGTTTAGCGCGTAGGATTCAGTACTTC; v_call: TRBV12-3/TRBV12-4; j_call: TRBJ2-4; clone_size: -; d_call: -; cdr3_length: 12
cdr3_aa: CASSYGGTGSYNEQFF; cdr3_nt: TGTGCCAGCAGTTACGGTGGGACGGGCTCCTACAATGAGCAGTTCTTC; v_call: TRBV6-5; j_call: TRBJ2-1; clone_size: -; d_call: -; cdr3_length: 16
cdr3_aa: CASSKRTGQRNTEAFF; cdr3_nt: TGTGCCAGTAGTAAGAGAACCGGGCAGAGGAACACTGAAGCTTTCTTT; v_call: TRBV19; j_call: TRBJ1-1; clone_size: -; d_call: -; cdr3_length: 16
cdr3_aa: CAWSTGGGYGYTF; cdr3_nt: TGTGCCTGGAGTACAGGGGGCGGCTATGGCTACACCTTC; v_call: TRBV30; j_call: TRBJ1-2; clone_size: few; d_call: TRBD1; cdr3_length: 13
cdr3_aa: CASSFTLHSYEQYF; cdr3_nt: TGTGCCAGCAGCTTTACACTCCACTCCTACGAGCAGTACTTC; v_call: TRBV5-5; j_call: TRBJ2-7; clone_size: -; d_call: -; cdr3_length: 14
cdr3_aa: CATSGQGDTGELFF; cdr3_nt: TGTGCCACATCGGGACAGGGGGACACCGGGGAGCTGTTTTTT; v_call: TRBV10-3; j_call: TRBJ2-2; clone_size: few; d_call: TRBD1; cdr3_length: 14
cdr3_aa: CASSFKAGAMNTEAFF; cdr3_nt: TGTGCCAGCAGTTTTAAAGCGGGGGCGATGAACACTGAAGCTTTCTTT; v_call: TRBV12-3/TRBV12-4; j_call: TRBJ1-1; clone_size: -; d_call: -; cdr3_length: 16
cdr3_aa: CASSPGTGGPEAFF; cdr3_nt: TGTGCCAGTAGTCCGGGGACAGGGGGGCCTGAAGCTTTCTTT; v_call: TRBV19; j_call: TRBJ1-1; clone_size: -; d_call: TRBD1; cdr3_length: 14
cdr3_aa: CSARAGTYEQYF; cdr3_nt: TGCAGTGCTAGGGCAGGTACTTACGAGCAGTACTTC; v_call: TRBV20-1; j_call: TRBJ2-7; clone_size: -; d_call: -; cdr3_length: 12
cdr3_aa: CASSLVGGGLEQYF; cdr3_nt: TGTGCCAGCAGCTTAGTAGGCGGGGGGCTCGAGCAGTACTTC; v_call: TRBV11-3; j_call: TRBJ2-7; clone_size: -; d_call: TRBD2; cdr3_length: 14
cdr3_aa: CAISGRGKGTYEQYF; cdr3_nt: TGTGCCATCAGTGGCCGGGGTAAGGGGACCTACGAGCAGTACTTC; v_call: TRBV10-3; j_call: TRBJ2-7; clone_size: -; d_call: -; cdr3_length: 15
cdr3_aa: CAWGSGSLAGGRKETQYF; cdr3_nt: TGTGCCTGGGGTTCCGGTTCACTAGCGGGGGGCCGGAAAGAGACCCAGTACTTC; v_call: TRBV30; j_call: TRBJ2-5; clone_size: -; d_call: TRBD2; cdr3_length: 18
cdr3_aa: CASSEYRARAYGYTF; cdr3_nt: TGTGCCAGCAGTGAGTACAGGGCGCGGGCCTATGGCTACACCTTC; v_call: TRBV6-1; j_call: TRBJ1-2; clone_size: -; d_call: -; cdr3_length: 15
cdr3_aa: CASSLRGGAGNYGYTF; cdr3_nt: TGTGCCAGCAGCTTGCGTGGGGGCGCAGGGAACTATGGCTACACCTTC; v_call: TRBV5-4; j_call: TRBJ1-2; clone_size: -; d_call: -; cdr3_length: 16
cdr3_aa: CASSGESTDTQYF; cdr3_nt: TGTGCCAGCAGTGGGGAAAGCACAGATACGCAGTATTTT; v_call: TRBV6-4; j_call: TRBJ2-3; clone_size: -; d_call: -; cdr3_length: 13
cdr3_aa: CASRRGSPSNQPQHF; cdr3_nt: TGTGCCAGCCGGCGAGGGTCCCCTAGCAATCAGCCCCAGCATTTT; v_call: TRBV12-3/TRBV12-4; j_call: TRBJ1-5; clone_size: -; d_call: -; cdr3_length: 15
cdr3_aa: CASMEQGYNSPLHF; cdr3_nt: TGTGCCAGTATGGAACAGGGTTATAATTCACCCCTCCACTTT; v_call: TRBV19; j_call: TRBJ1-6; clone_size: few; d_call: -; cdr3_length: 14
cdr3_aa: CATSGGGGSTNEKLFF; cdr3_nt: TGTGCCACCAGTGGGGGAGGAGGCTCAACTAATGAAAAACTGTTTTTT; v_call: TRBV24-1; j_call: TRBJ1-4; clone_size: -; d_call: -; cdr3_length: 16
cdr3_aa: CASSAYGQGARYGYTF; cdr3_nt: TGTGCCAGCAGTGCCTACGGACAGGGGGCGCGGTATGGCTACACCTTC; v_call: TRBV6-1; j_call: TRBJ1-2; clone_size: few; d_call: TRBD1; cdr3_length: 16
cdr3_aa: CSALPLSGFGQPQHF; cdr3_nt: TGCAGTGCTCTTCCATTGTCAGGGTTCGGTCAGCCCCAGCATTTT; v_call: TRBV20-1; j_call: TRBJ1-5; clone_size: few; d_call: -; cdr3_length: 15
cdr3_aa: CASSNGQGGNQPQHF; cdr3_nt: TGTGCCAGCAGTAACGGACAGGGTGGCAATCAGCCCCAGCATTTT; v_call: TRBV6-1; j_call: TRBJ1-5; clone_size: -; d_call: TRBD1; cdr3_length: 15
cdr3_aa: CASSSGQDNEKLFF; cdr3_nt: TGTGCCAGCAGCTCTGGACAGGATAATGAAAAACTGTTTTTT; v_call: TRBV7-2; j_call: TRBJ1-4; clone_size: -; d_call: TRBD1; cdr3_length: 14
cdr3_aa: CSVTKTDFNEKLFF; cdr3_nt: TGCAGTGTGACGAAGACGGACTTTAATGAAAAACTGTTTTTT; v_call: TRBV20-1; j_call: TRBJ1-4; clone_size: -; d_call: -; cdr3_length: 14
cdr3_aa: CSARGILAGLLNQPQHF; cdr3_nt: TGCAGTGCTAGAGGTATTCTGGCGGGACTCCTCAATCAGCCCCAGCATTTT; v_call: TRBV20-1; j_call: TRBJ1-5; clone_size: -; d_call: -; cdr3_length: 17
cdr3_aa: CATGGGYEQYF; cdr3_nt: TGTGCCACCGGTGGGGGCTACGAGCAGTACTTC; v_call: TRBV24-1; j_call: TRBJ2-7; clone_size: few; d_call: -; cdr3_length: 11
cdr3_aa: CSARENSLSDRSRRAYEQYF; cdr3_nt: TGCAGTGCTAGAGAAAACTCGCTATCCGACAGGAGCCGACGAGCCTACGAGCAGTACTTC; v_call: TRBV20-1; j_call: TRBJ2-7; clone_size: -; d_call: -; cdr3_length: 20
cdr3_aa: CASSLGLRAGQDNSPLHF; cdr3_nt: TGTGCCAGCAGCTTAGGCCTTAGGGCGGGACAGGATAATTCACCCCTCCACTTT; v_call: TRBV7-8; j_call: TRBJ1-6; clone_size: -; d_call: TRBD1; cdr3_length: 18
cdr3_aa: CASSFREAGILSNSPLHF; cdr3_nt: TGTGCCAGCAGTTTTCGTGAAGCCGGGATCCTTTCAAATTCACCCCTCCACTTT; v_call: TRBV12-3/TRBV12-4; j_call: TRBJ1-6; clone_size: -; d_call: -; cdr3_length: 18
cdr3_aa: CSASRGPGQETQYF; cdr3_nt: TGCAGTGCTAGTCGAGGGCCGGGCCAAGAGACCCAGTACTTC; v_call: TRBV20-1; j_call: TRBJ2-5; clone_size: few; d_call: -; cdr3_length: 14
cdr3_aa: CASSAPDATNEKLFF; cdr3_nt: TGTGCCAGCAGTGCCCCAGACGCAACTAATGAAAAACTGTTTTTT; v_call: TRBV2; j_call: TRBJ1-4; clone_size: -; d_call: -; cdr3_length: 15
cdr3_aa: CASSSRDHPGNEQFF; cdr3_nt: TGTGCCAGCAGCAGCCGGGACCACCCTGGGAATGAGCAGTTCTTC; v_call: TRBV7-2; j_call: TRBJ2-1; clone_size: once; d_call: -; cdr3_length: 15
cdr3_aa: CSALGLAGAQETQYF; cdr3_nt: TGCAGTGCCCTAGGACTAGCGGGGGCGCAAGAGACCCAGTACTTC; v_call: TRBV20-1; j_call: TRBJ2-5; clone_size: few; d_call: TRBD2; cdr3_length: 15
cdr3_aa: CASIERDIEQYF; cdr3_nt: TGTGCCAGCATTGAACGGGACATCGAGCAGTACTTC; v_call: TRBV27; j_call: TRBJ2-7; clone_size: few; d_call: -; cdr3_length: 12
cdr3_aa: CSARTSGEVGSYNEQFF; cdr3_nt: TGCAGTGCCAGGACTAGCGGGGAGGTTGGCTCCTACAATGAGCAGTTCTTC; v_call: TRBV20-1; j_call: TRBJ2-1; clone_size: few; d_call: TRBD2; cdr3_length: 17
cdr3_aa: CSVGAGNNSPLHF; cdr3_nt: TGCAGCGTTGGGGCAGGGAATAATTCACCCCTCCACTTT; v_call: TRBV29-1; j_call: TRBJ1-6; clone_size: few; d_call: -; cdr3_length: 13
cdr3_aa: CASSSRTNTGELFF; cdr3_nt: TGTGCCAGCAGCTCCAGGACGAACACCGGGGAGCTGTTTTTT; v_call: TRBV7-8; j_call: TRBJ2-2; clone_size: -; d_call: -; cdr3_length: 14
cdr3_aa: CAWRSSGIAEAFF; cdr3_nt: TGTGCCTGGAGGAGCTCGGGTATAGCTGAAGCTTTCTTT; v_call: TRBV30; j_call: TRBJ1-1; clone_size: few; d_call: -; cdr3_length: 13
cdr3_aa: CASSSGYGGGSNYGYTF; cdr3_nt: TGCGCCAGCAGCTCTGGATACGGAGGGGGCTCTAACTATGGCTACACCTTC; v_call: TRBV5-1; j_call: TRBJ1-2; clone_size: -; d_call: TRBD1; cdr3_length: 17
cdr3_aa: CSARSGAESRETQYF; cdr3_nt: TGCAGTGCTAGATCGGGAGCGGAATCAAGGGAGACCCAGTACTTC; v_call: TRBV20-1; j_call: TRBJ2-5; clone_size: -; d_call: -; cdr3_length: 15
cdr3_aa: CASRRKWTDLNYEQYF; cdr3_nt: TGTGCCAGCAGGCGGAAATGGACAGACCTAAACTACGAGCAGTACTTC; v_call: TRBV6-1; j_call: TRBJ2-7; clone_size: few; d_call: -; cdr3_length: 16